These T cell receptor beta chains were read from a single sample in a study of T cell responses to AZD1222 COVID-19 vaccine. The method was immunoSEQ multiplex PCR; TCRdb's version includes in-frame clones alone and lacks a portion of them. In the table there are 130,000 or so clones, more than 85% of which are singletons. The starting material was peripheral blood, obtained 28 days after the second AZD1222 dose. All receptors derive from an adult who received the AZD1222 COVID-19 vaccine. The CDR3 runs from the conserved cysteine through the conserved F or W. A D gene is named only where the DNA matches it firmly. The listing skips clone size in some rows; elsewhere it reads once, few, many or a size class.

size: once
D: .
J: TRBJ2-3
V: TRBV27
CDR3: CASSPSGGGPDTQYF

size: .
D: .
J: TRBJ1-4
V: TRBV7-9
CDR3: CASSVQGPNEKLFF

size: .
D: .
J: TRBJ1-2
V: TRBV19
CDR3: CASSNPGANYGYTF

size: .
D: .
J: TRBJ1-1
V: TRBV5-1
CDR3: CASSLGWGSGEAFF

size: .
D: .
J: TRBJ2-2
V: TRBV3-1/TRBV3-2
CDR3: CASSHSTGELFF

size: .
D: TRBD1
J: TRBJ2-2
V: TRBV30
CDR3: CAWSQTGSGNTGELFF

size: .
D: .
J: TRBJ1-5
V: TRBV19
CDR3: CASNGRGTYGNQPQHF

size: .
D: .
J: TRBJ1-3
V: TRBV19
CDR3: CASSIGSDGGNTIYF

size: once
D: TRBD2
J: TRBJ2-1
V: TRBV18
CDR3: CASSPSSSGGNYNEQFF

size: .
D: .
J: TRBJ1-1
V: TRBV20-1
CDR3: CSASRGGTEAFF

size: .
D: TRBD1
J: TRBJ1-2
V: TRBV7-9
CDR3: CASSLGTRGSGYTF

size: once
D: .
J: TRBJ1-1
V: TRBV12-5
CDR3: CASGLGGAFTEAFF

size: .
D: .
J: TRBJ2-7
V: TRBV27
CDR3: CASSSSGAYEQYF

size: .
D: .
J: TRBJ2-3
V: TRBV5-1
CDR3: CASKDSPSTDTQYF

size: .
D: .
J: TRBJ2-1
V: TRBV6-6
CDR3: CASRPGGADEQFF

size: .
D: .
J: TRBJ1-1
V: TRBV6-5
CDR3: CASSYSRRDTEAFF

size: .
D: .
J: TRBJ1-4
V: TRBV7-9
CDR3: CASSLATGEKLFF

size: .
D: .
J: TRBJ2-5
V: TRBV2
CDR3: CASSKEEETQYF

size: .
D: .
J: TRBJ2-6
V: TRBV30
CDR3: CACTGGAGANVLTF

size: .
D: .
J: TRBJ1-5
V: TRBV27
CDR3: CATSNRPPAGQPQHF

size: .
D: .
J: TRBJ1-4
V: TRBV30
CDR3: CAWISAGTSKEKLFF

size: .
D: .
J: TRBJ1-1
V: TRBV27
CDR3: CASSREGRGRGEAFF

size: .
D: .
J: TRBJ2-5
V: TRBV3-1/TRBV3-2
CDR3: CASSQVAGYQETQYF

size: .
D: .
J: TRBJ1-1
V: TRBV6-2/TRBV6-3
CDR3: CASSDSFPEAFF

size: .
D: .
J: TRBJ2-1
V: TRBV30
CDR3: CASSTRLNLNEQFF

size: .
D: .
J: TRBJ2-5
V: TRBV5-6
CDR3: CASSQQETQYF

size: .
D: .
J: TRBJ1-2
V: TRBV5-5
CDR3: CASSLGSGDGYTF

size: .
D: .
J: TRBJ2-3
V: TRBV9
CDR3: CASSSQTTDTQYF

size: .
D: TRBD1
J: TRBJ2-1
V: TRBV4-1
CDR3: CASTFKPGTGQYNEQFF

size: .
D: .
J: TRBJ2-3
V: TRBV4-1
CDR3: CASSLGIDTDTQYF

size: once
D: TRBD2
J: TRBJ2-1
V: TRBV7-3
CDR3: CASSLSRGDFSSYNEQFF

size: .
D: TRBD1
J: TRBJ2-2
V: TRBV7-3
CDR3: CASSTRDRATGELFF

size: .
D: TRBD1
J: TRBJ1-1
V: TRBV10-3
CDR3: CAISALRGQDTEAFF

size: .
D: .
J: TRBJ1-4
V: TRBV28
CDR3: CASTPGREKLFF

size: .
D: TRBD2
J: TRBJ2-1
V: TRBV5-4
CDR3: CASSSAGTSGNEQFF

size: .
D: .
J: TRBJ1-1
V: TRBV9
CDR3: CASSVRQNTEAFF

size: .
D: TRBD1
J: TRBJ2-6
V: TRBV23-1
CDR3: CASSPRTGGPGANVLTF

size: .
D: TRBD2
J: TRBJ2-1
V: TRBV7-3
CDR3: CASSLSPIGTSGRKINEQFF

size: .
D: .
J: TRBJ2-1
V: TRBV4-1
CDR3: CASSQVTSINEQFF

size: .
D: TRBD1
J: TRBJ1-6
V: TRBV19
CDR3: CASTGGQFGSPLHF

size: .
D: TRBD1
J: TRBJ2-7
V: TRBV7-2
CDR3: CASSGWTGRLEQYF

size: .
D: TRBD2
J: TRBJ2-1
V: TRBV6-2/TRBV6-3
CDR3: CASSYHPLTSGIEQFF

size: .
D: .
J: TRBJ2-2
V: TRBV10-1
CDR3: CASSETSFGELFF

size: .
D: TRBD1
J: TRBJ1-5
V: TRBV6-5
CDR3: CASSYGTGLGQPQHF

size: .
D: TRBD2
J: TRBJ2-1
V: TRBV20-1
CDR3: CSASVTSGGSSYNEQFF

size: .
D: TRBD1
J: TRBJ1-1
V: TRBV19
CDR3: CASVAGESGQGEAFF

size: .
D: .
J: TRBJ1-1
V: TRBV6-5
CDR3: CASRRGVDTEAFF

size: .
D: .
J: TRBJ1-2
V: TRBV19
CDR3: CASSQPPEFYGYTF

size: .
D: .
J: TRBJ1-6
V: TRBV7-9
CDR3: CASSLGRKPGTPLHF

size: few
D: .
J: TRBJ1-1
V: TRBV2
CDR3: CASSVRGSNTEAFF

size: .
D: .
J: TRBJ2-3
V: TRBV11-1
CDR3: CASSLGPLLGDTQYF

size: .
D: .
J: TRBJ2-1
V: TRBV6-2/TRBV6-3
CDR3: CASSQSSYNEQFF

size: .
D: .
J: TRBJ2-7
V: TRBV10-3
CDR3: CAIGGGQGSEQYF